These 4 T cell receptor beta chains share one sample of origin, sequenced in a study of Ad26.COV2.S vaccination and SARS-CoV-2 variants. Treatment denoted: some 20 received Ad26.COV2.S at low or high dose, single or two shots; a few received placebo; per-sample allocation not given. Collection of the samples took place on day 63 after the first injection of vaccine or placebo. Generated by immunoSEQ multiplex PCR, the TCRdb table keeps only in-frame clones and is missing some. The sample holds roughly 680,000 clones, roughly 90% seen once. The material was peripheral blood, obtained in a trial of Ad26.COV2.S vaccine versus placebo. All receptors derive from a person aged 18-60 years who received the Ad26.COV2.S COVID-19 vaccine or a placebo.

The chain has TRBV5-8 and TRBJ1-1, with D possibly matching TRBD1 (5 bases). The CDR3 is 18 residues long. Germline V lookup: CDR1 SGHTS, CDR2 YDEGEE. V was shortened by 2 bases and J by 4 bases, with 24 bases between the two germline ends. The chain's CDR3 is CASSLVIQATGGGTEAFF. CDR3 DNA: TGTGCCAGCAGCTTAGTTATACAGGCGACCGGTGGTGGCACTGAAGCTTTCTTT.

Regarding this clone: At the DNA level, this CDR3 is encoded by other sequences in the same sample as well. Here the CDR3 reads CASSPQGPNTEAFF. Written as DNA, the CDR3 is TGTGCCAGCAGCCCACAGGGGCCGAACACTGAAGCTTTCTTT. The genes are TRBV7-3 and TRBJ1-1; 7 nucleotides line up with TRBD1. The junction had 4 bases not matched to a gene; V was cut back by 5 bases and J by 1 base. Germline CDR1 and CDR2: SGHTA and FQGTGA. The CDR3 covers 14 residues.

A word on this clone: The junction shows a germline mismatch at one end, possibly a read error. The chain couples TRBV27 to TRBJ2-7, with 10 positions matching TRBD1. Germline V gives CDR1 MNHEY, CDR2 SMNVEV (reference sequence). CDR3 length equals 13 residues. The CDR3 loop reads CAGSSRTGGEQYF. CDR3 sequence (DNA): TGTGCCGGCAGTTCCCGGACAGGGGGCGAGCAGTACTTC.

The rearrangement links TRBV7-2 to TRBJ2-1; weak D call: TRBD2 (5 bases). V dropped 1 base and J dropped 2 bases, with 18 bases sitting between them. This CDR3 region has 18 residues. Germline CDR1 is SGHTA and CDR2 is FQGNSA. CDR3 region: CASSLEASRPGAYNEQFF. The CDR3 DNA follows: TGTGCCAGCAGCTTAGAGGCTAGCAGGCCCGGGGCCTACAATGAGCAGTTCTTC.